This TCR beta chain is drawn from a study of OX40 agonist ivuxolimab in advanced cancers. Study as a whole: Antecedent anti-PD-1, anti-PD-L1 or anti-CTLA-4 therapy was permissible, with approximately 44% having received some.

On this clone: Its matching antigen is unknown.

The CDR3 totals 19 residues. CDR1 is SNHLY, CDR2 FYNNEI, per germline. V lost 6 bases and J lost 1; bases outside the gene matches: 12. General study points: Within 6 weeks, CD4+ and CD8+ blood T cells expanded clonally at 0.1 to 3.0 mg/kg.

TCRdb's copy holds only in-frame clones and misses some; the assay was immunoSEQ multiplex PCR. The table has roughly 68,000 clones, just over 85% seen once; the top ten hold roughly 8.6%. The receptor was isolated from an adult with an advanced solid tumor such as melanoma, head and neck, liver or kidney cancer. Sequencing was performed on CD4+ or CD8+ T cells sorted from blood, taken in a trial of the OX40 agonist ivuxolimab. The J gene is TRBJ1-6, the V gene TRBV2; TRBD1 matches at 10 bases. CDR3 in DNA: TGTGCCAGCAGCCCCTTTGGGACAGGGGAAAGGTCCTATAATTCACCCCTCCACTTT. Translation gives CASSPFGTGERSYNSPLHF.